This TCR beta chain comes out of a study of T cell responses to AZD1222 COVID-19 vaccine. V lost 4 bases to trimming and J lost 8 bases; unmatched junction nucleotides: 8. CDR1 is SGHRS, CDR2 YFSETQ, per germline. The CDR3 consists of 14 residues. A note on this clone: Antigen specificity is unknown.

Study results and caveats: Among vaccine-associated CD4 TCRs, coverage spanned spike, with dominance at 160-218 and 743-854.

The assay was immunoSEQ multiplex PCR, and TCRdb's table has in-frame clones only and misses some. The sample has approximately 130,000 clones; roughly nine tenths are singletons. This chain joins TRBV5-1 and TRBJ2-2, with 7 bases matching TRBD1. The sequenced sample was peripheral blood, obtained 28 days after the second AZD1222 dose. This sequence originates from an adult who received the AZD1222 COVID-19 vaccine. The chain's CDR3 is CASSQGVWMGELFF. For the CDR3, the DNA is TGCGCCAGCAGCCAGGGGGTCTGGATGGGGGAGCTGTTTTTT.